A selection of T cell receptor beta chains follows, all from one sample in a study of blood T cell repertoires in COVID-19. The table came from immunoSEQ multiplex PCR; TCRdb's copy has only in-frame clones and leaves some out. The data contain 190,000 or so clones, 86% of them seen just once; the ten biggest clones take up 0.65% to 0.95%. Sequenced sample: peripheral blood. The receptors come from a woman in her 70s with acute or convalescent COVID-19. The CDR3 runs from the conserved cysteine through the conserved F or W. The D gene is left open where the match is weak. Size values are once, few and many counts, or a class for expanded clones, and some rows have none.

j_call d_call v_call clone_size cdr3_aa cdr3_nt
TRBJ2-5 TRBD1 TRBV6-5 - CASRGTDRGWETQYF TGTGCCAGCAGGGGTACCGACAGGGGGTGGGAGACCCAGTACTTC
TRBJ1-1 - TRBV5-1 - CASREGGLNTEAFF TGCGCCAGCAGGGAGGGTGGCTTGAACACTGAAGCTTTCTTT
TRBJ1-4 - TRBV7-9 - CASSARQEKLFF TGTGCCAGCAGCGCCCGACAGGAAAAACTGTTTTTT
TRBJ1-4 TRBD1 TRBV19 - CASSSPRDSKTNEKLFF TGTGCCAGTAGTAGCCCCCGGGACAGCAAAACTAATGAAAAACTGTTTTTT
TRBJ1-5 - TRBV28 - CASREASGGQPQHF TGTGCCAGCAGGGAGGCCTCGGGAGGGCAGCCCCAGCATTTT
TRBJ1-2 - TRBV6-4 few CASSDSRFNPNYGYTF TGTGCCAGCAGTGACTCGAGGTTTAACCCTAACTATGGCTACACCTTC
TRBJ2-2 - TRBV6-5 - CATRRGFTGELFF TGTGCCACACGTAGGGGATTCACCGGGGAGCTGTTTTTT
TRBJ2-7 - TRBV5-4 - CASSLDRAGARYEQYF TGTGCCAGCAGCTTGGATCGGGCAGGGGCGCGTTACGAGCAGTACTTC
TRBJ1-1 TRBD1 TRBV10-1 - CASRGTGENTEAFF TGCGCCAGCAGGGGGACAGGGGAGAACACTGAAGCTTTCTTT
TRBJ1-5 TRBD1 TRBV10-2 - CASRAGTGGTEPQHF TGCGCCAGCAGGGCCGGGACAGGGGGGACGGAGCCCCAGCATTTT
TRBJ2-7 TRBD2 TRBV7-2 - CASSLMLASGTYEQYF TGTGCCAGCAGCTTAATGCTTGCTAGCGGGACCTACGAGCAGTACTTC
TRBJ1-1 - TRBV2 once CASRQDMNTEAFF TGTGCCAGCAGACAGGACATGAACACTGAAGCTTTCTTT
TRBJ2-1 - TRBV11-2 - CASSLSGRGVGPINEQFF TGTGCCAGCAGCTTAAGTGGCCGCGGAGTGGGGCCAATAAATGAGCAGTTCTTC
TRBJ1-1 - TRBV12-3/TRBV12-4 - CASSLRVNTEAFF TGTGCCAGCAGTTTACGGGTTAACACTGAAGCTTTCTTT
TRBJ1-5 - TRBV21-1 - CASSKGAGRRNQPQHF TGTGCCAGCAGCAAAGGGGCGGGGCGGCGCAATCAGCCCCAGCATTTT
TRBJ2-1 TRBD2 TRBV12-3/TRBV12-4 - CASIRLAGGVQFF TGTGCCAGCATACGGCTAGCGGGAGGAGTGCAGTTCTTC
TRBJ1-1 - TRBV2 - CASSGQMGTEAFF TGTGCCAGCAGTGGACAGATGGGGACTGAAGCTTTCTTT
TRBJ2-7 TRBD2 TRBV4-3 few CASSQVWGGSYEQYF TGCGCCAGCAGCCAAGTGTGGGGGGGCTCCTACGAGCAGTACTTC
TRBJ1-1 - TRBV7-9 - CASSLWGSSGTEAFF TGTGCCAGCAGCTTATGGGGCTCGTCCGGCACTGAAGCTTTCTTT
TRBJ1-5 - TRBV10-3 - CAISETGSQPQHF TGTGCCATCAGTGAGACAGGGTCCCAGCCCCAGCATTTT
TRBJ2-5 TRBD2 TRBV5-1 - CASSLSGGSQETQYF TGCGCCAGCAGCTTAAGCGGGGGAAGTCAAGAGACCCAGTACTTC
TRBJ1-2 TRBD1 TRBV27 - CASSPTGVDGYTF TGTGCCAGCAGTCCCACAGGGGTGGATGGCTACACCTTC
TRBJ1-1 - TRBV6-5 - CASTSPSTAEAFF TGTGCCAGCACCTCTCCTTCCACTGCTGAAGCTTTCTTT
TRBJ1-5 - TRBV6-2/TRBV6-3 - CASSYLEHQPQHF TGTGCCAGCAGTTACCTTGAGCATCAGCCCCAGCATTTT
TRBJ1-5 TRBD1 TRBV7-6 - CASSRGSGGHQPQHF TGTGCCAGCAGCCGAGGGTCAGGGGGCCATCAGCCCCAGCATTTT
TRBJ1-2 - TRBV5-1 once CASSPYEPRNGYTF TGCGCCAGCAGCCCATACGAGCCAAGAAATGGCTACACCTTC
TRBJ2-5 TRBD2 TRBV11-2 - CASSLEVAGVGETQYF TGTGCCAGCAGCCTCGAGGTAGCGGGAGTTGGAGAGACCCAGTACTTC
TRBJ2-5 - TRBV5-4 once CASSAGSPREETQYF TGTGCCAGCAGCGCGGGGTCCCCGAGGGAAGAGACCCAGTACTTC
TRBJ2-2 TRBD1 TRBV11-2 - CASSASRPDRVGRELFF TGTGCCAGCAGCGCATCCCGCCCGGACAGGGTTGGCCGGGAGCTGTTTTTT
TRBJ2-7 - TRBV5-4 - CASSLGVLKTYEQYF TGTGCCAGCAGCTTGGGGGTCTTGAAGACTTACGAGCAGTACTTC
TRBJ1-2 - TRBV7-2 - CASSPGRGRTYGYTF TGTGCCAGCAGCCCTGGGAGGGGGAGGACCTATGGCTACACCTTC
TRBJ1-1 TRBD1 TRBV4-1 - CATSTGEVNTEAFF TGCGCCACCTCGACAGGGGAGGTGAACACTGAAGCTTTCTTT
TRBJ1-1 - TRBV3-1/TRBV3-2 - CASSQKQYTEAFF TGTGCCAGCAGCCAAAAACAGTACACTGAAGCTTTCTTT
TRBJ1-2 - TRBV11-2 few CASSLDRGTLF TGTGCCAGCAGCTTAGATCGGGGGACCCTTTTC
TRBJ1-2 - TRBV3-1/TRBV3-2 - CASSQLGGPANTYGYTF TGTGCCAGCAGCCAATTAGGAGGACCAGCGAACACTTATGGCTACACCTTC
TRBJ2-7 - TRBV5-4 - CASSRGTDYEQYF TGTGCCAGCAGCCGCGGGACAGACTACGAGCAGTACTTC
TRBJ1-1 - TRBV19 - CASGKQLNTEAFF TGTGCCAGCGGAAAACAGCTGAACACTGAAGCTTTCTTT
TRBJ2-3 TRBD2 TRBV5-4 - CASSLPGGADTQYF TGTGCCAGCAGCTTACCGGGAGGCGCAGATACGCAGTATTTT
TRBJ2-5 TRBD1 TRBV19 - CASSRDRTGKETQYF TGTGCCAGTAGTAGGGACAGGACAGGGAAAGAGACCCAGTACTTC